This TCR beta chain is drawn from a study of T cell repertoires in cytomegalovirus infection. For this clonotype: Antigen: not known.

TCRdb ran MiXCR on the reads and lists one entry per CDR3 protein. The sample yields about 250,000 distinct CDR3 sequences, 15% to 20% seen once. Study observations and caveats: Predominance within the ex vivo response was attributable to HLA-C-restricted CMV-specific TCR beta clonotypes.

CDR3 size: 13 residues. CDR1 is MDHEN and CDR2 is SYDVKM in the germline V gene. The V and J ends lost 7 bases and 0 bases respectively, with 9 bases between them. This sequence was found in a human donor in good health (CMV status not recorded). Some clones in this sample may be carry-over from other donors' samples. Sequencing input: CD8+ T cells from PBMCs. The rearrangement joins TRBV28 to TRBJ1-2; D remains unclear. CDR3 residues: CASNEDANYGYTF. Here the CDR3 DNA reads TGTGCCAGCAACGAGGACGCTAACTATGGCTACACCTTC.